The 27 T cell receptor beta chains given below trace back to one sample, sequenced in a study of regulatory T cells in long-lasting Graves disease. The TCR beta library used iRepertoire HTBI primers with Arm-PCR amplification of CDR3. A single record per CDR3 protein comes from TCRdb applying MiXCR to the multiplex PCR reads. The data show 350,000 to 450,000 distinct CDR3 sequences, with 21% seen just once and 14% held by the top ten. Stated time point: persistent/refractory GD, antithyroid drugs over 5 years with positive TRAb. Following extraction of RNA from PBMCs, that RNA was used to make the TCR library. The input for sequencing was peripheral blood mononuclear cells (PBMCs), taken when the disease was refractory, from a patient treated with antithyroid drugs. These receptors all come from a female donor with Graves disease.

This clonotype was recorded at least ten times. The rearrangement links TRBV10-3 to TRBJ2-4, with D perhaps matching TRBD1 (6 bases). The CDR3 contains 16 residues. Trimming pared 5 bases from V and 0 bases from J, leaving 14 bases between. CDR1 is ENHRY, CDR2 SYGVKD, per germline. The CDR3 DNA follows: TGTGCCATCAGTCCACAGGGTGGGTTAGCCAAAAACATTCAGTACTTC. This translates into CAISPQGGLAKNIQYF.

This clonotype was recorded many times. The rearrangement links TRBV29-1 to TRBJ1-1; D is possibly TRBD1 (5 bases). Trimming shortened V by 7 bases and J by 4 bases, and 16 bases separated the two germline ends. The CDR3 loop spans 13 amino acids. The germline gives CDR1 SQVTM, CDR2 ANQGSEA. The chain's CDR3 is CSAQTVITTEAFF. The CDR3 DNA reads TGCAGCGCTCAGACAGTGATTACCACTGAAGCTTTCTTT.

This clonotype showed up many times. The J gene is TRBJ1-6, the V gene TRBV2; D call uncertain. The V end was cut by 6 bases, the J end by 6 bases, with 15 bases between. The V gene's germline CDR1 is SNHLY and CDR2 FYNNEI. The CDR3 totals 15 residues. Here the CDR3 DNA reads TGTGCCAGCAGCGAAAGTCCTTCCGGTAATTCACCCCTCCACTTT. Translated: CASSESPSGNSPLHF.

This chain connects TRBV29-1 to TRBJ2-5, with TRBD2 matching over 14 bases. The J segment lost 5 bases and the V segment lost 0 bases, leaving 23 bases of the junction unmatched. Germline V gene sequence: CDR1 SQVTM, CDR2 ANQGSEA. The CDR3 sequence is 22 residues long. CDR3 DNA: TGCAGCGTTGAAGATCCTTTGATAGGGACTAGCGGGAGAGGGGGATATGGGGAGACCCAGTACTTC. It specifies CSVEDPLIGTSGRGGYGETQYF.

This clonotype was observed many times. The chain links TRBV12-3 or TRBV12-4 to TRBJ1-4; D possibly corresponds to TRBD1 (5 bases). The CDR3 has 15 amino acids. V lost 3 bases, J lost 4 bases, and 12 bases lay in between. The CDR3 reads CASSFYQGVNEKLFF. In nucleotides, the CDR3 is TGTGCCAGCAGTTTTTACCAGGGCGTTAATGAAAAACTGTTTTTT.

This clonotype has at least ten counts. V and J are TRBV2 and TRBJ1-5; D is unclear. Germline values: CDR1 SNHLY, CDR2 FYNNEI. The V gene lost 3 bases and the J gene lost 2 bases, with 8 bases spanning the gap. This CDR3 comprises 14 residues. The DNA for the CDR3 is TGTGCCAGCAGTGACGGCCTAGGCAATCAGCCCCAGCATTTT. As protein: CASSDGLGNQPQHF.

This clonotype has a handful of counts. The genes are TRBV5-5 and TRBJ1-1, with TRBD1 as a possible D gene (6 bases). V was shortened by 4 bases and J by 0 bases, with 13 bases between the two germline ends. The CDR3 has 15 amino acids. Germline loops: CDR1 SGHKS, CDR2 YYEKEE (reference sequence). CDR3 nucleotide sequence: TGTGCCAGCAGCCACGCACAGGGACTGAACACTGAAGCTTTCTTT. Protein sequence: CASSHAQGLNTEAFF.

The table lists this clonotype with a few counts. The rearrangement links TRBV19 to TRBJ2-2; D call uncertain. The CDR3 totals 14 residues. CDR1 and CDR2 (germline): LNHDA, SQIVND (reference sequence). V gave up 1 base and J gave up 2 bases, with 5 bases separating them. CDR3 residues: CASSIGANTGELFF. The CDR3 nucleotides read TGTGCCAGTAGTATAGGCGCAAACACCGGGGAGCTGTTTTTT.

There are many counts of this clonotype. The chain has TRBV29-1 and TRBJ2-7, with TRBD1 identical over 10 bases. The ends lost 3 bases at V and 0 bases at J; junction bases unmatched: 5. This CDR3 comprises 15 residues. CDR1 and CDR2 from the germline V gene are SQVTM and ANQGSEA. The CDR3 DNA is TGCAGCGTTGAGAAGGGACAGGGGATCTCCTACGAGCAGTACTTC. Translation gives CSVEKGQGISYEQYF.

Many counts were recorded for this clonotype. J is TRBJ1-1 and V is TRBV7-3; D remains ambiguous. V shed 5 bases and J shed 1 base, with 8 bases lying between them. CDR1 SGHTA and CDR2 FQGTGA come from the germline V gene. The CDR3 consists of 13 residues. The CDR3 spells CASSPGRNTEAFF. The DNA of the CDR3 is TGTGCCAGCAGCCCAGGCCGGAACACTGAAGCTTTCTTT.

This clonotype occurred many times. This chain links TRBV28 with TRBJ1-1; D is ambiguous. Between the trimmed V and J ends, which lost 7 bases and 10 bases, there was a span of 19 bases. The CDR3 consists of 13 residues. Germline CDR1 is MDHEN and CDR2 is SYDVKM. CDR3 in DNA: TGTGCCAGCATAGGGCAGGTGCTTCGTGTAGCTTTCTTT. Translation: CASIGQVLRVAFF. The whole variable domain, remainder taken from reference TRBV28 and TRBJ1-1, is DVKVTQSSRYLVKRTGEKVFLECVQDMDHENMFWYRQDPGLGLRLIYFSYDVKMKEKGDIPEGYSVSREKKERFSLILESASTNQTSMYLCASIGQVLRVAFFGQGTRLTVV.

This clonotype appeared many times. This chain joins TRBV27 and TRBJ1-5; a possible D gene is TRBD1 (6 bases). Germline CDR1 is MNHEY and CDR2 is SMNVEV (reference sequence). The CDR3 is 14 amino acids. V was shortened by 3 bases and J by 3 bases, with 9 bases between the two germline ends. The CDR3 is CASSLAGVNQPQHF. CDR3 nucleotide sequence: TGTGCCAGCAGTTTGGCAGGGGTCAATCAGCCCCAGCATTTT.

This clonotype came up many times. This chain connects TRBV7-9 to TRBJ2-2; TRBD2 might be the D (6 bases). In germline, CDR1 is SEHNR, CDR2 FQNEAQ (reference sequence). V gave up 4 bases and J gave up 1 base, with 10 bases separating them. The CDR3 runs 15 residues. The chain's CDR3 is CASSSPGLNTGELFF. The CDR3 nucleotides are TGTGCCAGCAGCTCACCGGGACTGAACACCGGGGAGCTGTTTTTT.

This chain uses TRBV3-1 with TRBJ2-2, with a tentative D call TRBD1 (6 bases). The CDR3 runs 16 residues. The V gene's germline CDR1 is LGHDT and CDR2 YNNKEL (reference sequence). With 5 bases removed from V and 1 base from J, the gap between germline ends came to 14 bases. Written as DNA, the CDR3 is TGTGCCAGCAGCAGAGTGGGGGCGGAGAACACCGGGGAGCTGTTTTTT. Translated, it gives CASSRVGAENTGELFF.

This chain connects TRBV7-9 to TRBJ2-7; either TRBD1 or TRBD2 may supply D (5 bases each). The CDR3 is made up of 12 amino acids. Trimming left V 5 bases short and J 6 bases short, with 11 bases between. Germline loops: CDR1 SEHNR, CDR2 FQNEAQ (reference sequence). Here the CDR3 DNA reads TGTGCCAGCAGCGGGGGTCGGAGCGAGCAGTACTTC. This sequence encodes CASSGGRSEQYF.

This clonotype was picked up a small number of times. The rearrangement links TRBV4-1 to TRBJ1-6; D unresolved. The V end was cut by 0 bases, the J end by 13 bases, with 7 bases between. The CDR3 is made up of 12 amino acids. The germline V gene has CDR1 MGHRA and CDR2 YSYEKL. This chain's CDR3 is CASSQDRAPLHF. For the CDR3, the DNA is TGCGCCAGCAGCCAAGATCGGGCCCCCCTCCACTTT.

Many counts were recorded for this clonotype. This chain links TRBV28 with TRBJ2-2, with D unclear. Germline CDR1 is MDHEN and CDR2 is SYDVKM. V was shortened by 2 bases and J by 3 bases, with 19 bases between the two germline ends. The CDR3 totals 18 residues. This CDR3 is CASSLEQPRFVDTGELFF. The DNA for the CDR3 is TGTGCCAGCAGTTTAGAACAGCCCAGGTTCGTGGACACCGGGGAGCTGTTTTTT.

The table lists this clonotype with many counts. The chain couples TRBV6-1 to TRBJ1-1; D gene unclear. This CDR3 contains 16 residues. The germline V and J ends were trimmed by 2 bases and 2 bases, with 15 bases remaining between them. Germline V gene lookup returns CDR1 MNHNS and CDR2 SASEGT. CDR3 nucleotides: TGTGCCAGCAGTGAATATCCGCAGCACCAAAACACTGAAGCTTTCTTT. It translates to CASSEYPQHQNTEAFF.

This clonotype was picked up a small number of times. V gene TRBV27 combines with J gene TRBJ2-1, with 11 positions matching TRBD2. Germline trimming cut 3 bases from V and 1 base from J; bases unmatched to any gene: 8. The germline CDR1 and CDR2 sequences are MNHEY and SMNVEV (reference sequence). The CDR3 has 18 amino acids. CDR3 amino acids: CASSFKASGRWSYNEQFF. CDR3 nucleotides: TGTGCCAGCAGTTTTAAGGCTAGCGGGAGGTGGTCCTACAATGAGCAGTTCTTC.

The chain combines TRBV18 with TRBJ2-7, with D possibly being TRBD2 (5 bases). CDR3 length equals 15 residues. Per the germline V gene, CDR1 is KGHSH and CDR2 is LQKENI. V lost 3 bases and J lost 6, with 18 bases in between. The CDR3 sequence: CASSPVRGEAGEQYF. The CDR3 nucleotides read TGTGCCAGCTCACCGGTCCGGGGTGAAGCCGGCGAGCAGTACTTC.

This clonotype has a handful of counts. J is TRBJ2-1 and V is TRBV5-1; 8 positions agree with TRBD1. J was trimmed by 9 bases and V by 2 bases; bases with no gene match: 1. Germline CDR1 reads SGHRS; CDR2 reads YFSETQ. The CDR3 extends over 12 amino acids. The CDR3 sequence is CASSFTGGEQFF. CDR3 bases: TGCGCCAGCAGCTTCACAGGGGGTGAGCAGTTCTTC.

Ten or more counts support this clonotype. DNA for the CDR3: TGTGCCAGCAGCTTAACAGGATACGGGAACACCGGGGAGCTGTTTTTT. This codes for CASSLTGYGNTGELFF. V is TRBV11-2 and J is TRBJ2-2; a weak D match, TRBD1 (5 bases). V was shortened by 2 bases and J by 1 base, with 11 bases between the two germline ends. The germline V gene encodes CDR1 SGHAT and CDR2 FQNNGV. The CDR3 contains 16 residues.

This clonotype was recorded at least ten times. The gene calls are TRBV2 and TRBJ2-2; no clear D. CDR1 and CDR2 from the germline V gene are SNHLY and FYNNEI. The germline V and J ends were trimmed by 5 bases and 5 bases, with 6 bases remaining between them. The CDR3 is made up of 12 amino acids. The CDR3 coding sequence is TGTGCCAGCAGTTACCAAACCGGGGAGCTGTTTTTT. Its protein is CASSYQTGELFF.

V and J are TRBV28 and TRBJ2-1; D is undetermined. The CDR3 is 12 residues long. Germline V lookup: CDR1 MDHEN, CDR2 SYDVKM. Deletions cut 6 bases from V and 7 bases from J, with 10 bases between. The CDR3 DNA follows: TGTGCCAGCAGGTATCTAGGGAATGAGCAGTTCTTC. Amino acids: CASRYLGNEQFF.

On this clonotype: Possible read error: a much larger clone is one base away. The genes are TRBV2 and TRBJ2-7, with a weak D call TRBD2 (6 bases). The CDR3 runs to 13 residues. Germline V lookup: CDR1 SNHLY, CDR2 FYNNEI. V lost 11 bases and J lost 6, with 20 bases in between. DNA of the CDR3: TGTGCCTTATCGGGGGTCCCAACCTGCGAGCAGTACTTC. It yields the protein CALSGVPTCEQYF.

The rearrangement joins TRBV28 to TRBJ2-3; D is possibly TRBD2 (5 bases). Trimming removed 7 bases from V and 3 bases from J, with 17 bases in between. Germline V gene data show CDR1 as MDHEN and CDR2 as SYDVKM. This CDR3 has 15 residues. CDR3 sequence reads: CASTTGGLQTDTQYF. CDR3 sequence (DNA): TGTGCCAGCACCACGGGCGGGCTACAAACAGATACGCAGTATTTT.

This clonotype has a count of ten or more. The chain uses TRBV2 and TRBJ2-4; a weak D match, TRBD1 (6 bases). The V gene lost 3 bases and the J gene lost 8 bases, with 11 bases spanning the gap. CDR1 and CDR2 (germline): SNHLY, FYNNEI. The CDR3 is made up of 13 amino acids. CDR3 amino acids: CASSEGDKDIQYF. Here the CDR3 DNA reads TGTGCCAGCAGTGAGGGGGACAAGGACATTCAGTACTTC. The entire variable domain, with the rest obtained from reference TRBV2 and TRBJ2-4, is as follows: EPEVTQTPSHQVTQMGQEVILRCVPISNHLYFYWYRQILGQKVEFLVSFYNNEISEKSEIFDDQFSVERPDGSNFTLKIRSTKLEDSAMYFCASSEGDKDIQYFGAGTRLSVL.